The 18 T cell receptor beta chains reported below all come from one sample, sequenced in a study of blood T cell repertoires in COVID-19. The data were produced by immunoSEQ multiplex PCR, yet TCRdb's version contains in-frame clones alone and is incomplete. The data contain about 200,000 clones, around 82% of them seen just once; the ten biggest clones take up 6.5% to 8.5%. Source material: PBMCs or T cells enriched from blood (not recorded which). Receptors were obtained from a woman between 40 and 55 years old with acute COVID-19.

The sample holds many counts of this clone. V and J are TRBV9 and TRBJ1-6; 8 bases agree with TRBD1. The CDR3 is 15 amino acids. CDR1 SGDLS and CDR2 YYNGEE come from the germline V gene. The J segment lost 3 bases and the V segment lost 6 bases, leaving 5 bases of the junction unmatched. In nucleotides, the CDR3 is TGTGCCAGCACCCGGACAGGGCTCTATAATTCACCCCTCCACTTT. Its translation: CASTRTGLYNSPLHF.

V and J are TRBV3-1 (or the pseudogene TRBV3-2) and TRBJ1-2; TRBD1 is a possible D gene (6 bases). CDR1 is LGHDT, CDR2 YNNKEL, per germline (reference sequence). The V end was cut by 1 base, the J end by 0 bases, with 9 bases between. CDR3 length: 15 amino acids. The CDR3: CASSQGTVANYGYTF. As DNA, the CDR3 is TGTGCCAGCAGCCAAGGGACAGTAGCTAACTATGGCTACACCTTC.

This chain joins TRBV6-5 and TRBJ2-7; tentatively, D is TRBD1 (6 bases). Germline values: CDR1 MNHEY, CDR2 SVGAGI. Trimming removed 5 bases at V and 3 bases at J, with 17 bases between. The length of the CDR3 is 15 residues. The CDR3 region has the DNA TGTGCCAGCAGTAGCTTTGAGCAGGGGCTCTACGAGCAGTACTTC. Translating it yields CASSSFEQGLYEQYF.

This chain uses TRBV18 with TRBJ2-2; TRBD2 aligns across 10 bases. The V gene end was trimmed by 1 base and the J gene end by 4 bases; junction bases not matched to a gene: 3. Germline values: CDR1 KGHSH, CDR2 LQKENI. This CDR3 contains 16 residues. This CDR3 is CASSPRPSGSTGELFF. The CDR3 bases are TGTGCCAGCTCACCACGGCCTAGCGGGAGCACCGGGGAGCTGTTTTTT. Filled out from reference TRBV18 and TRBJ2-2, the complete variable domain reads NAGVMQNPRHLVRRRGQEARLRCSPMKGHSHVYWYRQLPEEGLKFMVYLQKENIIDESGMPKERFSAEFPKEGPSILRIQQVVRGDSAAYFCASSPRPSGSTGELFFGEGSRLTVL.

This chain uses TRBV7-9 with TRBJ1-2; 10 nucleotides line up with TRBD1. CDR1 is SEHNR and CDR2 is FQNEAQ in the germline V gene (reference sequence). This CDR3 is built from 15 residues. J was trimmed by 1 base and V by 3 bases; bases with no gene match: 2. CDR3 nucleotide sequence: TGTGCCAGCAGCTTTGGGACAGGGGTTAACTATGGCTACACCTTC. This codes for CASSFGTGVNYGYTF.

In its sample, this clone was seen once. The rearrangement links TRBV7-2 to TRBJ2-3, with 11 positions matching TRBD2. The CDR3 totals 16 residues. V was clipped by 1 base and J by 6 bases; unmatched bases: 6. Germline V gene lookup returns CDR1 SGHTA and CDR2 FQGNSA. The CDR3 DNA follows: TGTGCCAGCAGCTTAGGACCACTAGCGGGAGCCGATACGCAGTATTTT. Encoded protein: CASSLGPLAGADTQYF.

CDR3 protein: CASSQDSTGGPSYGYTF. DNA of the CDR3: TGCGCCAGCAGCCAAGATAGTACAGGGGGTCCCTCCTATGGCTACACCTTC. V and J are TRBV4-3 and TRBJ1-2; 8 bases are a match to TRBD1. The CDR3 is 17 residues long. Germline CDR1 is LGHNA and CDR2 is YSLEER. The junction had 10 bases not matched to a gene; V was cut back by 0 bases and J by 4 bases.

The chain joins TRBV5-1 to TRBJ1-1; possible D gene TRBD1, 5 bases. With 5 bases removed from V and 1 base from J, the gap between germline ends came to 12 bases. The CDR3 sequence is 14 residues long. The germline V gene has CDR1 SGHRS and CDR2 YFSETQ. CDR3 nucleotides: TGCGCCAGCAGTTCTGCGGGGGGGAACACTGAAGCTTTCTTT. Its translation: CASSSAGGNTEAFF. The whole variable domain, filled in from reference TRBV5-1 and TRBJ1-1, reads KAGVTQTPRYLIKTRGQQVTLSCSPISGHRSVSWYQQTPGQGLQFLFEYFSETQRNKGNFPGRFSGRQFSNSRSEMNVSTLELGDSALYLCASSSAGGNTEAFFGQGTRLTVV.

This clone was found a few times. The chain links TRBV29-1 to TRBJ2-1; D unclear. V dropped 0 bases and J dropped 1 base, with 13 bases sitting between them. This CDR3 comprises 16 residues. Germline V gene data show CDR1 as SQVTM and CDR2 as ANQGSEA. CDR3 region: CSVEDPGSSSYNEQFF. The CDR3 region has the DNA TGCAGCGTTGAAGATCCTGGCTCATCTTCCTACAATGAGCAGTTCTTC.

The chain is built from TRBV6-5 and TRBJ2-6, with D perhaps TRBD1 (5 bases). This CDR3 has 16 amino acids. V lost 4 bases to trimming and J lost 0 bases, with 10 bases between them. Germline CDR1 is MNHEY and CDR2 is SVGAGI. The CDR3 nucleotides read TGTGCCAGCAGTTCCACAGGATTCTCTGGGGCCAACGTCCTGACTTTC. Translating gives CASSSTGFSGANVLTF.

The chain employs TRBV11-2 and TRBJ2-3, with D possibly TRBD2 on 6 matching bases. In germline, CDR1 is SGHAT, CDR2 FQNNGV. CDR3 length: 15 amino acids. Trimming pared 0 bases from V and 1 base from J, leaving 8 bases between. The CDR3 here is CASSLDGEGTDTQYF. CDR3 nucleotides: TGTGCCAGCAGCTTAGACGGGGAGGGCACAGATACGCAGTATTTT.

This chain joins TRBV4-1 and TRBJ2-7; 12 bases align to TRBD2. The CDR3 totals 19 residues. CDR1 MGHRA and CDR2 YSYEKL come from the germline V gene. Trimming at V came to 0 bases and at J to 0 bases, leaving 9 bases not matched to a gene. The CDR3 region has the DNA TGCGCCAGCAGCCAAGATTTAACTAGCGGGGGGCGGAGCTCCTACGAGCAGTACTTC. It specifies CASSQDLTSGGRSSYEQYF.

This rearrangement joins TRBV6-5 to TRBJ2-7; TRBD1 aligns across 11 bases. Germline-derived CDR1 and CDR2 are MNHEY and SVGAGI. The V gene end was trimmed by 5 bases and the J gene end by 6 bases; junction bases not matched to a gene: 6. CDR3 length: 14 amino acids. For the CDR3, the DNA is TGTGCCAGCAGTCTGGGGACAGGGGGAACCGAGCAGTACTTC. Protein: CASSLGTGGTEQYF.

The chain recombines TRBV9 with TRBJ2-5; D is perhaps TRBD2 (5 bases). Germline V CDR1 and CDR2: SGDLS, YYNGEE. The CDR3 is made up of 15 amino acids. With 4 bases removed from V and 0 bases from J, the gap between germline ends came to 13 bases. Written as DNA, the CDR3 is TGTGCCAGCAGCCCCCCTAGGACTTACCAAGAGACCCAGTACTTC. This encodes CASSPPRTYQETQYF.

V and J are TRBV19 and TRBJ1-4; possibly TRBD1 for D (5 bases). The CDR3 is 17 amino acids. In germline, CDR1 is LNHDA, CDR2 SQIVND (reference sequence). The germline V and J ends were trimmed by 5 bases and 0 bases, with 16 bases remaining between them. CDR3 in DNA: TGTGCCAGTAGTTTCCCACCCCAGGGATCAACTAATGAAAAACTGTTTTTT. Translation gives CASSFPPQGSTNEKLFF.

This clone came up once. CDR3 sequence reads: CASSLGQQETQYF. The CDR3 coding sequence is TGTGCCAGCAGCTTAGGACAGCAAGAGACCCAGTACTTC. The V and J genes are TRBV11-2 and TRBJ2-5, with TRBD1 as a possible D gene (5 bases). This CDR3 comprises 13 residues. Trimming removed 1 base from V and 2 bases from J, with 5 bases in between. The V gene's germline CDR1 is SGHAT and CDR2 FQNNGV. Drawing the rest from reference TRBV11-2 and TRBJ2-5, the complete variable domain is EAGVAQSPRYKIIEKRQSVAFWCNPISGHATLYWYQQILGQGPKLLIQFQNNGVVDDSQLPKDRFSAERLKGVDSTLKIQPAKLEDSAVYLCASSLGQQETQYFGPGTRLLVL.

The chain is built from TRBV5-1 and TRBJ1-2; 9 nucleotides agree with TRBD1. Germline assignment: CDR1 SGHRS and CDR2 YFSETQ. V was clipped by 3 bases and J by 8 bases; unmatched bases: 14. The CDR3 sequence is 16 residues long. The CDR3 sequence: CASSWDAGTGKVGYTF. CDR3 nucleotides: TGCGCCAGCAGCTGGGACGCCGGGACAGGGAAGGTCGGCTACACCTTC.

The chain is built from TRBV11-1 and TRBJ2-1, with D unclear. The V gene lost 5 bases and the J gene lost 7 bases, with 6 bases spanning the gap. CDR3 length: 11 residues. Germline V gives CDR1 SGHAT, CDR2 FQDESV (reference sequence). CDR3 sequence reads: CASSLRNEQFF. The CDR3 DNA follows: TGTGCCAGCAGCCTCAGGAATGAGCAGTTCTTC.